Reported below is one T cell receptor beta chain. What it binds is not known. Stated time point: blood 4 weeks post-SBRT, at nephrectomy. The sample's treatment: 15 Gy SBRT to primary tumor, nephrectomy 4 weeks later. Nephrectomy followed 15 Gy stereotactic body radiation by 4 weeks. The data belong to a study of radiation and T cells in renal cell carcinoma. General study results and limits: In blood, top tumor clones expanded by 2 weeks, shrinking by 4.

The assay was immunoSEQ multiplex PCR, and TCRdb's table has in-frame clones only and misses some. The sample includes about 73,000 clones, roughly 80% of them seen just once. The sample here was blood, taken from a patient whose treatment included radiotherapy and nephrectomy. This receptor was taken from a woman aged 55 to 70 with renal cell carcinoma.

The CDR3 DNA reads TGTGCCAGCAGTGATCAGGGGGCCATCAATGAGCAGTTCTTC. It specifies CASSDQGAINEQFF. The rearrangement uses TRBV2 and TRBJ2-1, with 8 bases identical to TRBD1. The CDR3 covers 14 residues. CDR1 is SNHLY, CDR2 FYNNEI, per germline. V lost 3 bases and J lost 6; bases outside the gene matches: 4.